The clone carrying this TCR beta chain was seen more than once but under ten times. This specimen belongs to a study of patients and donors after allogeneic stem cell transplantation. CDR1 and CDR2 (germline): SQVTM, ANQGSEA. This CDR3 spans 15 amino acids. V shed 4 bases, J shed 8 bases, and the junction held 11 bases outside the gene matches. TCRdb processed the RT-PCR reads anew with MiXCR; each CDR3 protein has one entry. This table has roughly 940,000 distinct CDR3 sequences, over 15% appearing once. The TCR was taken from a human donor who was either an allogeneic HSCT recipient or a stem cell or donor lymphocyte infusion donor (not recorded which). It is not recorded whose cells these are; they may come from a transplant donor. The V gene is TRBV29-1, the J gene TRBJ1-4; TRBD1 agrees at 9 bases. Sequencing was done on a sample of blood, either unsorted or a sorted T cell fraction (not recorded which). CDR3 region: CSVGGLQGAEEKLFF. CDR3 bases: TGCAGCGTTGGGGGCCTACAGGGGGCGGAGGAAAAACTGTTTTTT.